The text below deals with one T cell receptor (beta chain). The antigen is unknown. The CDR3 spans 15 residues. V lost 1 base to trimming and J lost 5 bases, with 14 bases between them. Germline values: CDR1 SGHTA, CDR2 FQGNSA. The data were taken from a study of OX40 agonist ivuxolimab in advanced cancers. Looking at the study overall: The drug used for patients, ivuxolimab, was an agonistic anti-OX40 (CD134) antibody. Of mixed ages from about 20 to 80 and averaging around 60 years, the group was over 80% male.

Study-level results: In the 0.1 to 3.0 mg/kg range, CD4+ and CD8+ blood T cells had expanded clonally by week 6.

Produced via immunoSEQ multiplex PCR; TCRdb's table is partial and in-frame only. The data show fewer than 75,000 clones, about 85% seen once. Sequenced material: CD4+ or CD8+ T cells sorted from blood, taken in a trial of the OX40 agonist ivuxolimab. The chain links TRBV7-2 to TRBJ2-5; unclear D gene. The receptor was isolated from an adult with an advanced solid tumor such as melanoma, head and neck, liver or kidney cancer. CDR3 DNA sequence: TGTGCCAGCAGCTTAGGAACAGCCGGGCCCGAGACCCAGTACTTC. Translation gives CASSLGTAGPETQYF.